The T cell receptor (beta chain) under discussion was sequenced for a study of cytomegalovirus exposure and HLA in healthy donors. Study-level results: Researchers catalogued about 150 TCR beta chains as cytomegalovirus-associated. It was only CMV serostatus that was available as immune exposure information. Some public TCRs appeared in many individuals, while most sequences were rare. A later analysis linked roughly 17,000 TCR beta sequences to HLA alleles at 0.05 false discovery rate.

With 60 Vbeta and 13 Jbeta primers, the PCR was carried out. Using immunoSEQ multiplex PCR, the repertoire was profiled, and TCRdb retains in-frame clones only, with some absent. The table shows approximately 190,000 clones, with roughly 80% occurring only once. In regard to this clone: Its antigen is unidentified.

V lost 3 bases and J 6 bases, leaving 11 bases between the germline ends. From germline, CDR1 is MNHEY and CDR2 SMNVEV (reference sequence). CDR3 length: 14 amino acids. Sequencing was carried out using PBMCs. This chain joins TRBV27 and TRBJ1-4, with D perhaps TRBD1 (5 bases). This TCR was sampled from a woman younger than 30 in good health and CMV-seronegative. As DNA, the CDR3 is TGTGCCAGCAGTTTCGGGACTGAGCATGAAAAACTGTTTTTT. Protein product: CASSFGTEHEKLFF.